Given below is one T cell receptor (beta chain) in context. Its antigen is unidentified. This sample is drawn from a study of T-cell memory formation after mild COVID-19. Across the whole study: Clustering of TCRs was largely donor specific. Study observations and caveats: CD4+ contracting clones were found mainly in CM and EM, and CD8+ ones in EMRA. Pre-infection memory contained some responding clones, which suggested that cross-reactive memory had joined.

Germline CDR1 reads SQVTM; CDR2 reads ANQGSEA. The CDR3 spans 15 residues. V was pared by 7 bases and J by 7 bases, with 17 bases of the junction left unmatched. From 5'RACE with constant-segment primers came TCR alpha and TCR beta cDNA libraries that carried sample barcodes and UMIs. TCRdb re-derived calls from the 5' RACE reads in MiXCR, one entry per CDR3 protein. The data hold about 180,000 distinct CDR3 sequences, with 15% to 20% observed a single time. This sequence originates from an adult woman who had mild COVID-19 (a few samples of this study predate the infection). Cell type and time point are not known. The sequenced material came from PBMCs or a T cell subset sorted from them (not recorded which). The V and J genes are TRBV29-1 and TRBJ2-5, with TRBD2 matching 8 bases. CDR3 nucleotides: TGCAGCGCTCTCGAACTACTAGCGGAGGGGAGGACCCAGTACTTC. Translating it yields CSALELLAEGRTQYF.